The entry below gives a single T cell receptor (beta chain) sequence along with its context. No antigen is known for it. Treatment of the sample: oral pan-JAK inhibitor, 5-10 mg twice daily. In germline, CDR1 is SGHDN, CDR2 FVKESK. The CDR3 is 13 residues long. The germline V and J ends were trimmed by 0 bases and 7 bases, with 9 bases remaining between them. The sample is drawn from a study of CD8+ T cells in alopecia areata. Once RNA had been extracted, it was reverse transcribed into cDNA to act as the sequencing template. Clones were sequenced by immunoSEQ multiplex PCR, and TCRdb holds only the in-frame ones, with some missing. This table holds 90,000 to 120,000 clones, about 83% found once. Whole-study findings and limits: Among the top 100, expanded CD8+ clones, as well as scalp clonality, were significantly decreased by tofacitinib.

Specimen: CD8+ T cells sorted from blood, collected at week 24, from a patient treated with tofacitinib. The receptor was isolated from a human donor with alopecia areata. The chain is built from TRBV14 and TRBJ1-1, with a weak D call TRBD1 (5 bases). As DNA, the CDR3 is TGTGCCAGCAGCCAAGATTGGGGCTTTGAAGCTTTCTTT. Translation: CASSQDWGFEAFF. The full variable domain, with the rest looked up from reference TRBV14 and TRBJ1-1, is EAGVTQFPSHSVIEKGQTVTLRCDPISGHDNLYWYRRVMGKEIKFLLHFVKESKQDESGMPNNRFLAERTGGTYSTLKVQPAELEDSGVYFCASSQDWGFEAFFGQGTRLTVV.